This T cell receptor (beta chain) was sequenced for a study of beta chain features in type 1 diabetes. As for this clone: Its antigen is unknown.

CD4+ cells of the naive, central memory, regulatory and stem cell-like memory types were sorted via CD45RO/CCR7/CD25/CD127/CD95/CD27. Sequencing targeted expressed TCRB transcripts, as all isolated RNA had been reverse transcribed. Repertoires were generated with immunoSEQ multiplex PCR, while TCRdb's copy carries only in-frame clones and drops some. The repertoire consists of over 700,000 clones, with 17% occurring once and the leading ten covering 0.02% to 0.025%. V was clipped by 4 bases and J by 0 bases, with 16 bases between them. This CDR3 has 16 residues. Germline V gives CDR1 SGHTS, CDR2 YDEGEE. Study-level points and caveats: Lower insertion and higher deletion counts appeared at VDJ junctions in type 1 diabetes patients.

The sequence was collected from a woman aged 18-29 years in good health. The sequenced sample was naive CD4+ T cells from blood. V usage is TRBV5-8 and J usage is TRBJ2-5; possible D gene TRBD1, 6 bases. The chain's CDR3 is CASSLRTVAYQETQYF. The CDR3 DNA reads TGTGCCAGCAGCCTAAGGACAGTCGCTTACCAAGAGACCCAGTACTTC.